These 22 T cell receptor beta chains came from one sample sequenced in a study of shared clonotypes between healthy human individuals. Method: immunoSEQ multiplex PCR; TCRdb's copy keeps in-frame clones and lacks some. The sample consists of fewer than 1.6 million clones, approximately 98.5% of them appearing once. Sample: naive CD4+ T cells sorted from blood. Noted subset: CD45RA+ positively selected. The receptors shown here come from a man in his thirties or forties in good health.

The chain's CDR3 is CATATGGLAGSEQYF. The CDR3 DNA sequence: TGTGCCACCGCCACGGGGGGACTAGCGGGTAGCGAGCAGTACTTC. V is TRBV5-4 and J is TRBJ2-7; 12 bases match TRBD2. Germline CDR1 is SGHNT and CDR2 is YYREEE (reference sequence). This CDR3 spans 15 amino acids. The trim removed 9 bases at V and 6 bases at J, leaving 13 bases unmatched.

The V gene is TRBV28, the J gene TRBJ2-7; D not certain. Germline CDR1 reads MDHEN; CDR2 reads SYDVKM. V lost 2 bases, J lost 4 bases, and 12 bases lay in between. The CDR3 is 14 residues long. The CDR3, as DNA: TGTGCCAGCAGTTTAGCGCGTAATGGGTACGAGCAGTACTTC. It specifies CASSLARNGYEQYF.

The chain carries TRBV18 and TRBJ2-5, with TRBD2 matching 9 bases. CDR1 and CDR2 (germline): KGHSH, LQKENI. The CDR3 is 15 amino acids. V shed 1 base, J shed 1 base, and the junction held 1 base outside the gene matches. The CDR3 here is CASSPLGLAQETQYF. CDR3 coding DNA: TGTGCCAGCTCACCACTGGGACTAGCCCAAGAGACCCAGTACTTC. The whole variable domain, remainder taken from reference TRBV18 and TRBJ2-5, is NAGVMQNPRHLVRRRGQEARLRCSPMKGHSHVYWYRQLPEEGLKFMVYLQKENIIDESGMPKERFSAEFPKEGPSILRIQQVVRGDSAAYFCASSPLGLAQETQYFGPGTRLLVL.

The genes are TRBV18 and TRBJ2-3; D remains ambiguous. CDR3 length: 15 residues. CDR1 KGHSH and CDR2 LQKENI come from the germline V gene. Trimming shortened V by 3 bases and J by 10 bases, and 20 bases separated the two germline ends. For the CDR3, the DNA is TGTGCCAGCTCACCGGGTGGTGGGCGTGAAGGTTCGCAGTATTTT. As protein: CASSPGGGREGSQYF.

The chain couples TRBV11-2 to TRBJ2-1, with 12 bases that match TRBD2. This CDR3 region has 15 residues. V lost 5 bases, J lost 4 bases, and 3 bases stayed unmatched. Germline-derived CDR1 and CDR2 are SGHAT and FQNNGV. CDR3 sequence reads: CASSPGLAGYNEQFF. CDR3 in DNA: TGTGCCAGCAGCCCAGGACTAGCGGGGTACAATGAGCAGTTCTTC.

The chain is built from TRBV7-3 and TRBJ2-7; possibly TRBD1 for D (5 bases). V shed 5 bases and J shed 4 bases, with 9 bases lying between them. This CDR3 region has 12 residues. From germline, CDR1 is SGHTA and CDR2 FQGTGA. The CDR3 nucleotides read TGTGCCAGCAGCCAGGGTTGGTACGAGCAGTACTTC. This encodes CASSQGWYEQYF.

This rearrangement joins TRBV27 to TRBJ2-7, with 10 bases lining up with TRBD2. The CDR3 runs to 17 residues. V was pared by 6 bases and J by 0 bases, with 11 bases of the junction left unmatched. Germline loops: CDR1 MNHEY, CDR2 SMNVEV (reference sequence). In DNA, the CDR3 is TGTGCCAGCAGCGCTCTGGGGACTAGCGCCCCCTCCTACGAGCAGTACTTC. Its translation is CASSALGTSAPSYEQYF.

The gene calls are TRBV7-9 and TRBJ1-1; no reliable D call. V shed 5 bases and J shed 0 bases, with 7 bases lying between them. CDR3 size: 13 residues. In germline, CDR1 is SEHNR, CDR2 FQNEAQ (reference sequence). The CDR3, as DNA: TGTGCCAGCAGCGCGGACTTGAACACTGAAGCTTTCTTT. Protein product: CASSADLNTEAFF.

The chain couples TRBV11-2 to TRBJ2-7; D is perhaps TRBD1 or TRBD2 (6 bases each). V shed 6 bases and J shed 7 bases, with 19 bases lying between them. CDR1 is SGHAT and CDR2 is FQNNGV in the germline V gene. The CDR3 totals 14 residues. The CDR3 is CASRKIISGAEQYF. The CDR3 region has the DNA TGTGCCAGCAGGAAAATCATATCGGGGGCAGAGCAGTACTTC.

The V call is TRBV7-9, the J call TRBJ2-7, with D possibly matching TRBD2 (5 bases). With 4 bases removed from V and 7 bases from J, the gap between germline ends came to 11 bases. CDR1 and CDR2 from the germline V gene are SEHNR and FQNEAQ (reference sequence). This CDR3 has 12 amino acids. The CDR3 sequence: CASSSPTGEQYF. In nucleotides, the CDR3 is TGTGCCAGCAGCTCCCCCACGGGAGAGCAGTACTTC.

This chain links TRBV4-3 with TRBJ1-2; TRBD1 might be the D (6 bases). The CDR3 consists of 15 residues. The V gene's germline CDR1 is LGHNA and CDR2 YSLEER. V was pared by 2 bases and J by 7 bases, with 17 bases between. Here the CDR3 reads CASSQIGQGRSGYTF. In DNA, the CDR3 is TGCGCCAGCAGCCAAATCGGCCAGGGGAGGAGTGGCTACACCTTC.

This CDR3 is CASSQDSLGVTALSYEQYF. CDR3 in DNA: TGTGCCAGCAGCCAAGATTCTCTGGGGGTGACGGCCCTCTCCTACGAGCAGTACTTC. This chain connects TRBV4-2 to TRBJ2-7; tentatively, D is TRBD1 or TRBD2 (5 bases each). From germline, CDR1 is LGHNA and CDR2 YNFKEQ. The V end was cut by 0 bases, the J end by 0 bases, with 21 bases between. The CDR3 runs to 19 residues.

The chain has TRBV28 and TRBJ2-3; a weak D match, TRBD1 (5 bases). This CDR3 spans 14 amino acids. Germline lookup yields CDR1 MDHEN and CDR2 SYDVKM. V lost 2 bases to trimming and J lost 4 bases, with 10 bases between them. The CDR3 DNA reads TGTGCCAGCAGTTTAGCAGGGCCTGCAGATACGCAGTATTTT. Its translation: CASSLAGPADTQYF.

J is TRBJ1-2 and V is TRBV18, with TRBD1 as a possible D gene (6 bases). Per the germline V gene, CDR1 is KGHSH and CDR2 is LQKENI. The CDR3 length is 14 residues. The V end was cut by 3 bases, the J end by 8 bases, with 16 bases between. The CDR3, as DNA: TGTGCCAGCTCACCCTTGCGGGGGCTGGAGGGCTACACCTTC. It yields the protein CASSPLRGLEGYTF.

This chain uses TRBV7-2 with TRBJ2-3; 9 bases map to TRBD2. V dropped 2 bases and J dropped 6; count of bases not matched to a gene: 18. Germline lookup yields CDR1 SGHTA and CDR2 FQGNSA. The CDR3 contains 19 residues. Here the CDR3 reads CASSLTQWLGTGTSDTQYF. The CDR3 nucleotides read TGTGCCAGCAGCTTAACCCAGTGGTTAGGGACGGGGACTAGCGATACGCAGTATTTT.

The chain recombines TRBV15 with TRBJ2-2; D gene ambiguous. Germline V gives CDR1 LNHNV, CDR2 YYDKDF (reference sequence). The ends were cut back, 0 bases at V and 0 bases at J, with 8 bases in the middle. The CDR3 extends over 16 amino acids. CDR3 sequence (DNA): TGTGCCACCAGCAGAGAGATAAACGCGAACACCGGGGAGCTGTTTTTT. Protein product: CATSREINANTGELFF.

This sequence joins TRBV29-1 and TRBJ1-5; the match to TRBD1 covers 7 bases. V dropped 4 bases and J dropped 3; count of bases not matched to a gene: 3. Germline V gene sequence: CDR1 SQVTM, CDR2 ANQGSEA. The CDR3 length is 13 residues. In DNA, the CDR3 is TGCAGCGTTGCCAGGGGGTTCAATCAGCCCCAGCATTTT. This sequence encodes CSVARGFNQPQHF.

The CDR3 DNA reads TGTGCCAGCAGCTTAGGAAGGGATAACTATGGCTACACCTTC. This translates into CASSLGRDNYGYTF. This sequence joins TRBV7-9 and TRBJ1-2; D is uncertain. V gave up 1 base and J gave up 1 base, with 7 bases separating them. The CDR3 loop spans 14 amino acids. The V gene's germline CDR1 is SEHNR and CDR2 FQNEAQ (reference sequence).

The chain has TRBV29-1 and TRBJ2-4, with TRBD2 matching 7 bases. From germline, CDR1 is SQVTM and CDR2 ANQGSEA. Losses at the gene ends were 1 base for V and 2 bases for J; bases not matched to a gene: 8. This CDR3 region has 16 residues. For the CDR3, the DNA is TGCAGCGTTGAAGCGGGAGGCGCCGGGCCCAAAAACATTCAGTACTTC. Its protein is CSVEAGGAGPKNIQYF.

V and J are TRBV19 and TRBJ2-7, with 8 positions matching TRBD1. The J segment lost 0 bases and the V segment lost 5 bases, leaving 12 bases of the junction unmatched. This CDR3 comprises 17 residues. Germline V gene data show CDR1 as LNHDA and CDR2 as SQIVND (reference sequence). This CDR3 reads CASSARQGSISSYEQYF. The DNA for the CDR3 is TGTGCCAGTAGTGCCCGACAGGGGTCCATCTCCTCCTACGAGCAGTACTTC.

The chain has TRBV18 and TRBJ2-3, with 12 bases lining up with TRBD2. The CDR3 runs to 15 residues. CDR1 is KGHSH, CDR2 LQKENI, per germline. V lost 4 bases and J lost 4; bases outside the gene matches: 3. This chain's CDR3 is CASSLRTSGADTQYF. The CDR3 region has the DNA TGTGCCAGCTCACTCCGGACTAGCGGGGCAGATACGCAGTATTTT.

This chain joins TRBV5-4 and TRBJ2-3, with 8 bases aligning to TRBD2. The CDR3 spans 15 residues. The germline gives CDR1 SGHNT, CDR2 YYREEE (reference sequence). V was pared by 5 bases and J by 5 bases, with 10 bases of the junction left unmatched. The CDR3 DNA reads as TGTGCCAGCAGTCGAGCGGGAGTCCATGAAGATACGCAGTATTTT. It codes for CASSRAGVHEDTQYF. Drawing the rest from reference TRBV5-4 and TRBJ2-3, the complete variable domain is ETGVTQSPTHLIKTRGQQVTLRCSSQSGHNTVSWYQQALGQGPQFIFQYYREEENGRGNFPPRFSGLQFPNYSSELNVNALELDDSALYLCASSRAGVHEDTQYFGPGTRLTVL.